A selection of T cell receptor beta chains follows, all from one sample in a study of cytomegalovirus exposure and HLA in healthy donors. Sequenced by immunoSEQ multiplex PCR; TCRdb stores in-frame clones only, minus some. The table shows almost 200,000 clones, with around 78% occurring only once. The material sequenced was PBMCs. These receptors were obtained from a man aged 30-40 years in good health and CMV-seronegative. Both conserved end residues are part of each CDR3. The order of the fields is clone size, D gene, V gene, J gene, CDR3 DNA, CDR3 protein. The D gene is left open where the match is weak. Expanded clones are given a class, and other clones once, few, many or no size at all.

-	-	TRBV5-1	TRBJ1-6	TGCGCCAGCAAAACAGGACAGAATAATTCACCCCTCCACTTT	CASKTGQNNSPLHF
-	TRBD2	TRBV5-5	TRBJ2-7	TGTGCCAGCACCTCGGGGGGAGGCTACGAGCAGTACTTC	CASTSGGGYEQYF
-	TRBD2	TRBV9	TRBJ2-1	TGTGCCAGCAGCCCAAATAGCGGGAGAATCTCCAATGAGCAGTTCTTC	CASSPNSGRISNEQFF
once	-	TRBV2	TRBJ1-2	TGTGCCAGCAGGATCGGGGGGGGCTATGTCCCCATAGTCTTC	CASRIGGGYVPIVF
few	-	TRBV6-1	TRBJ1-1	TGTGCCGTCTTCGGCACTGAAGCTTTCTTT	CAVFGTEAFF
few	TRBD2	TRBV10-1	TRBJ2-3	TGCGCCAGCAGTGACAGGACTAGCGGCAGCACAGATACGCAGTATTTT	CASSDRTSGSTDTQYF
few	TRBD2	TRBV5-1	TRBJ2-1	TGCGCCAGCAGCAGGGAACCGGGACTAGCGGAAAATGAGCAGTTCTTC	CASSREPGLAENEQFF
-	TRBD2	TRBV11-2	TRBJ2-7	TGTGCCAGCAGCTCAAAACTAGCGGGCCTCTGGGACGAGCAGTACTTC	CASSSKLAGLWDEQYF
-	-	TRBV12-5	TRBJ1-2	TGTGCTAGTGGTTTTGGGCAGAACTATGGCTACACCTTC	CASGFGQNYGYTF
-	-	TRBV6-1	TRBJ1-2	TGTGCCAGCAGACGAGAAGCCGGGACTATCGGCTACACCTTC	CASRREAGTIGYTF
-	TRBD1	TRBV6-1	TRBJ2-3	TGTGCCACCGGGGCGGGACAGGGGGCAGATACGCAGTATTTT	CATGAGQGADTQYF
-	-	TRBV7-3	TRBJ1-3	TGTGCCAGCAGCTTAAACAGGGGAAACACCATATATTTT	CASSLNRGNTIYF
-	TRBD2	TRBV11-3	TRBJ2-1	TGTGCCAGCAGCTACCTAGCGGGAGGGCCCGGCTACAATGAGCAGTTCTTC	CASSYLAGGPGYNEQFF
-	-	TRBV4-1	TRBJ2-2	TGCGCCAGCAGCCCCATCATGGGGGGCACCGGGGAGCTGTTTTTT	CASSPIMGGTGELFF
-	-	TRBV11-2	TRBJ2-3	TGTGCCAGCAGCTTAGATGGGGGGAGCACAGATACGCAGTATTTT	CASSLDGGSTDTQYF
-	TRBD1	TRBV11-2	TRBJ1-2	TGTGCCAGCAGCTCTAGGTGGCAGGGGGCAGATGGCTACACCTTC	CASSSRWQGADGYTF
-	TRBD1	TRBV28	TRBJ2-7	TGTGCCAGCAGTTTAATCGGACAGGGGGCAGGGGAGCAGTACTTC	CASSLIGQGAGEQYF
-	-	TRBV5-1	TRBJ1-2	TGCGCCAGCAGTCCGGACAGTAACTATGGCTACACCTTC	CASSPDSNYGYTF
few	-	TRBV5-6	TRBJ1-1	TGTGCCAGCAGCTTACAGGTTGATGAAGCTTTCTTT	CASSLQVDEAFF
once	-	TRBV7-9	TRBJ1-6	TGTGCCAGCAGCACACAGGGAGTAGGTAATTCACCCCTCCACTTT	CASSTQGVGNSPLHF
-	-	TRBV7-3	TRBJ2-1	TGTGCCAGCAGCAGACTACGCTCAAATGAGCAGTTCTTC	CASSRLRSNEQFF
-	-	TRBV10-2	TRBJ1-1	TGCGCCAGCAGTGGGCAGGTTACCACTGAAGCTTTCTTT	CASSGQVTTEAFF
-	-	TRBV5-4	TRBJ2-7	TGTGCCAGCAGCTTGGCCCCGGGGAGCTCCTACGAGCAGTACTTC	CASSLAPGSSYEQYF
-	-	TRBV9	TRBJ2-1	TGTGCCAGCAGCGGACCGGGAGTCTACGATGAGCAGTTCTTC	CASSGPGVYDEQFF
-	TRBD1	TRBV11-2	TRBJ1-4	TGTGCCAGCAGCTCTCAGACAGGGATTGGGGAAAAACTGTTTTTT	CASSSQTGIGEKLFF
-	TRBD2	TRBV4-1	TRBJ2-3	TGCGCCAGCAGCCAAGGGGACGGGAGGGGCACAGATACGCAGTATTTT	CASSQGDGRGTDTQYF
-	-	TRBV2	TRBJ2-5	TGTGCCAGCAGTTTCGACACCGTCCAAGAGACCCAGTACTTC	CASSFDTVQETQYF
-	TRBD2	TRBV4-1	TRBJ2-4	TGCGCCAGCAGCGCCGGGACGGGGGGTATTGGAAACATTCAGTACTTC	CASSAGTGGIGNIQYF
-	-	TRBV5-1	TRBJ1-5	TGCGCCAGCAGCTTGGTCTCAGGGGGCAATCAGCCCCAGCATTTT	CASSLVSGGNQPQHF
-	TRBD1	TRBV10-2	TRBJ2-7	TGCGCCAGCACCCTCCGGACAGGGCTCTACGAGCAGTACTTC	CASTLRTGLYEQYF
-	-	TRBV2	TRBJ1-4	TGTGCCAGCAGAGACCAACAGGGTTTTAAGCTAAAACTGTTTTTT	CASRDQQGFKLKLFF
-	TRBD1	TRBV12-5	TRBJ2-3	TGTGCTAGCGGGACAGGGGGCGCAGATACGCAGTATTTT	CASGTGGADTQYF
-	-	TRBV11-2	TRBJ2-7	TGTGCCAGCAGCTTAGCACTAGCTCTCGAGCAGTACTTC	CASSLALALEQYF
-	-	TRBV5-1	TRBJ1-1	TGCGCCAGCAGCCAAAGACAGGTCTCTGAAGCTTTCTTT	CASSQRQVSEAFF
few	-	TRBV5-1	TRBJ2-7	TGCGCCAGCAGCTCGGACAGCTACGAGCAGTACTTC	CASSSDSYEQYF
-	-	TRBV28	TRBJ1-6	TGTGCCTTAGGGGGAAATTCACCCCTCCACTTT	CALGGNSPLHF
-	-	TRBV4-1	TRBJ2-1	TGCGCCAGCAGCCCGGACTCCAGTTACTACAATGAGCAGTTCTTC	CASSPDSSYYNEQFF
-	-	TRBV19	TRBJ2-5	TGTGCCAGTAATCCAACAGGGAATGAGGAGACCCAGTACTTC	CASNPTGNEETQYF
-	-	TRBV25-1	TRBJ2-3	TGTGCCAGCAGTGAATATAGTCCTGATACGCAGTATTTT	CASSEYSPDTQYF
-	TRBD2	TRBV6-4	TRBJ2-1	TGTGCCAGCAGGAGGGTAGCGGGAGGGGCGTACAATGAGCAGTTCTTC	CASRRVAGGAYNEQFF
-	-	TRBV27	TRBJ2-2	TGTGCCAGTACGGGACTGATGGAGGGCACCGGGGAGCTGTTTTTT	CASTGLMEGTGELFF